These T cell receptor beta chains were read from a single sample in a study of shared clonotypes between healthy human individuals. This table comes from immunoSEQ multiplex PCR, and its TCRdb copy is limited to in-frame clones, with some not included. The sample comprises some 2,000,000 clones, approximately 96% of which are singletons, and 0.13% rests with the top ten. Source material: naive CD4+ T cells sorted from blood. The receptors shown here come from a man aged 18 to 30 in good health. CDR3s include the opening cysteine and the closing phenylalanine or tryptophan. The D gene is left open where the match is weak. A row's size may be missing; if present it is once, few, many or a size class.

clone size,D gene,J gene,V gene,CDR3 length,CDR3 DNA,CDR3 protein
NA,NA,TRBJ1-5,TRBV7-2,16,TGTGCCAGCAACCCTGGCAGGCAGGAGGGCAATCAGCCCCAGCATTTT,CASNPGRQEGNQPQHF
NA,TRBD2,TRBJ2-7,TRBV7-8,15,TGTGCCAGCAGCTTGGGACTAGCGGGACACTACGAGCAGTACTTC,CASSLGLAGHYEQYF
NA,NA,TRBJ2-7,TRBV10-2,15,TGCGCCAGCAGTGAGTTGGTAATAGGGACCTACGAGCAGTACTTC,CASSELVIGTYEQYF
NA,NA,TRBJ2-5,TRBV10-3,13,TGTGCCATCAGTGACACGTACCAAGAGACCCAGTACTTC,CAISDTYQETQYF
NA,NA,TRBJ2-7,TRBV5-1,17,TGCGCCAGCAGCTTGGACCCACCAGGACTTAGAAGGGCCGAGCAGTACTTC,CASSLDPPGLRRAEQYF
once,TRBD1,TRBJ2-7,TRBV5-1,15,TGCGCCAGCAGCCTTGGACAGGGGACATCCTACGAGCAGTACTTC,CASSLGQGTSYEQYF
NA,TRBD2,TRBJ2-5,TRBV15,17,TGTGCCACCAGCAGAGGACTAGCGGGGGGACGCGTCGAGACCCAGTACTTC,CATSRGLAGGRVETQYF
NA,NA,TRBJ2-1,TRBV7-2,16,TGTGCCAGCAGCTTAGTATCCGGGAGTATTTACAATGAGCAGTTCTTC,CASSLVSGSIYNEQFF
NA,TRBD1,TRBJ1-4,TRBV7-9,15,TGTGCCAGCAGCTCCCCGACAGGGATAGGTGAAAAACTGTTTTTT,CASSSPTGIGEKLFF
NA,NA,TRBJ2-5,TRBV10-3,13,TGTGCCATCAGTGAAAGAAGCCCAGAGACCCAGTACTTC,CAISERSPETQYF
once,NA,TRBJ2-2,TRBV28,15,TGTGCCAGCAAGTCCGGGACTGTGAACACCGGGGAGCTGTTTTTT,CASKSGTVNTGELFF